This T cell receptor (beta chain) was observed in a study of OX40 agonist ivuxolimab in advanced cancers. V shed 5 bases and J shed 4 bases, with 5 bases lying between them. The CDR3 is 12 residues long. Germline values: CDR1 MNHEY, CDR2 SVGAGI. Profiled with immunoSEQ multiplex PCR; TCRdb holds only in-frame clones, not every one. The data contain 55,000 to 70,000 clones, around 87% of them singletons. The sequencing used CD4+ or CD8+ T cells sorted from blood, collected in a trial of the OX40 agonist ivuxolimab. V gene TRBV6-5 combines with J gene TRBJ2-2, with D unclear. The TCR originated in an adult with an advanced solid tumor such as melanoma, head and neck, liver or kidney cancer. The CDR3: CASSPRTGELFF. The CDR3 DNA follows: TGTGCCAGCAGTCCCCGCACCGGGGAGCTGTTTTTT.